Presented here are 24 T cell receptor beta chains from one specimen sequenced in a study of blood T cell repertoires in COVID-19. The repertoire was sequenced with immunoSEQ multiplex PCR; TCRdb's copy has only in-frame clones and lacks some. The top ten clones hold about 9.3% of a sample with some 200,000 clones, approximately 90% of them seen once. Sequenced input: PBMCs or T cells enriched from blood (not recorded which). These TCRs come from a man between 18 and 29 years old with acute COVID-19.

The chain carries TRBV12-3 or TRBV12-4 and TRBJ2-3; D is undetermined. V was clipped by 2 bases and J by 7 bases, with 7 bases between them. The CDR3 totals 12 residues. This chain's CDR3 is CASSLSFNTQYF. The CDR3 region has the DNA TGTGCCAGCAGTTTATCTTTTAATACGCAGTATTTT.

CDR3 region: CASSDLQLAPQETQYF. Here the CDR3 DNA reads TGTGCCAGCAGTGACCTCCAATTGGCCCCTCAAGAGACCCAGTACTTC. This chain connects TRBV25-1 to TRBJ2-5; D gene uncertain. Germline V gives CDR1 MGHDK, CDR2 SYGVNS. This CDR3 has 16 amino acids. The germline V and J ends were trimmed by 3 bases and 2 bases, with 16 bases remaining between them.

The chain recombines TRBV7-8 with TRBJ2-3; possibly TRBD1 for D (5 bases). With 6 bases removed from V and 5 bases from J, the gap between germline ends came to 15 bases. Germline V gene sequence: CDR1 SGHVS, CDR2 FQNEAQ. The CDR3 sequence is 14 residues long. The CDR3 reads CASRRTVGQDTQYF. CDR3 bases: TGTGCCAGCAGACGGACGGTGGGGCAAGATACGCAGTATTTT.

V and J are TRBV9 and TRBJ2-5; D not resolved. The CDR3 consists of 13 residues. CDR1 SGDLS and CDR2 YYNGEE come from the germline V gene. Trimming took 4 bases from V and 2 from J, leaving 9 bases between them. DNA of the CDR3: TGTGCCAGCAGCCCCCCGGTACAAGAGACCCAGTACTTC. It codes for CASSPPVQETQYF.

The chain recombines TRBV7-9 with TRBJ2-7; 9 bases line up with TRBD2. The CDR3 covers 15 residues. The J segment lost 2 bases and the V segment lost 5 bases, leaving 7 bases of the junction unmatched. Germline V gene data show CDR1 as SEHNR and CDR2 as FQNEAQ (reference sequence). CDR3 sequence: CASSRTSGSTYEQYF. The DNA for the CDR3 is TGTGCCAGCAGCCGAACTAGCGGGTCTACCTACGAGCAGTACTTC. The full variable domain, in which reference TRBV7-9 and TRBJ2-7 provide the parts outside the CDR3, is DTGVSQNPRHKITKRGQNVTFRCDPISEHNRLYWYRQTLGQGPEFLTYFQNEAQLEKSRLLSDRFSAERPKGSFSTLEIQRTEQGDSAMYLCASSRTSGSTYEQYFGPGTRLTVT.

The V and J genes are TRBV4-2 and TRBJ1-5; D is unclear. This CDR3 comprises 16 residues. Germline CDR1 LGHNA, CDR2 YNFKEQ. V was pared by 1 base and J by 0 bases, with 10 bases between. Here the CDR3 reads CASSQGHSNSNQPQHF. The CDR3 DNA reads TGTGCCAGCAGCCAAGGACACAGCAATAGCAATCAGCCCCAGCATTTT.

CDR3 bases: TGTGCCAGCAGCTTAGATAAGAACACTGAAGCTTTCTTT. Its translation is CASSLDKNTEAFF. This rearrangement joins TRBV11-1 to TRBJ1-1; D call uncertain. Germline CDR1 reads SGHAT; CDR2 reads FQDESV (reference sequence). Trimming removed 1 base at V and 1 base at J, with 4 bases between. The CDR3 consists of 13 residues.

This chain joins TRBV30 and TRBJ2-1; TRBD2 aligns across 7 bases. The CDR3 length is 14 residues. Looked up from germline, CDR1 is GTSNPN and CDR2 is SVGIG (reference sequence). V lost 6 bases, J lost 3 bases, and 8 bases stayed unmatched. The CDR3 loop reads CACMIWTSYNEQFF. The CDR3 coding sequence is TGTGCCTGCATGATATGGACTAGCTACAATGAGCAGTTCTTC.

This clone was recorded only once. The chain employs TRBV9 and TRBJ2-1, with 9 bases identical to TRBD1. V was clipped by 4 bases and J by 5 bases; unmatched bases: 7. CDR1 and CDR2 from the germline V gene are SGDLS and YYNGEE. This CDR3 is built from 15 residues. This CDR3 reads CASSLQTGGNNEQFF. The CDR3, as DNA: TGTGCCAGCAGCCTTCAGACAGGGGGAAACAATGAGCAGTTCTTC. Together with reference TRBV9 and TRBJ2-1, the CDR3 gives the full variable domain: DSGVTQTPKHLITATGQRVTLRCSPRSGDLSVYWYQQSLDQGLQFLIQYYNGEERAKGNILERFSAQQFPDLHSELNLSSLELGDSALYFCASSLQTGGNNEQFFGPGTRLTVL.

This clone has a handful of counts. The chain has TRBV18 and TRBJ2-3, with 8 positions matching TRBD1. Germline V gene sequence: CDR1 KGHSH, CDR2 LQKENI. Trimming removed 1 base from V and 0 bases from J; junction bases left unmatched: 0. The CDR3 loop spans 15 amino acids. In nucleotides, the CDR3 is TGTGCCAGCTCACCACGGACAGGGAGCACAGATACGCAGTATTTT. Its translation is CASSPRTGSTDTQYF.

This clone was seen a single time. The chain recombines TRBV30 with TRBJ2-4; D is possibly TRBD1 (5 bases). CDR3 length: 13 amino acids. Germline V lookup: CDR1 GTSNPN, CDR2 SVGIG (reference sequence). Between the trimmed V and J ends, which lost 4 bases and 1 base, there was a span of 8 bases. The CDR3 here is CAWTGRAKNIQYF. In nucleotides, the CDR3 is TGTGCCTGGACAGGGCGGGCCAAAAACATTCAGTACTTC.

This clone was counted only a few times. V gene TRBV27 combines with J gene TRBJ1-5; 7 bases agree with TRBD1. Germline trimming cut 2 bases from V and 4 bases from J; bases unmatched to any gene: 5. The CDR3 is 15 residues long. Germline CDR1 MNHEY, CDR2 SMNVEV (reference sequence). The CDR3, as DNA: TGTGCCAGCAGTTTAATGGGACAGAGTAATCAGCCCCAGCATTTT. Translated, it gives CASSLMGQSNQPQHF.

The chain combines TRBV28 with TRBJ2-1; D is unresolved. There are 15 residues in the CDR3. The V end lost 5 bases, the J end lost 5 bases, and 16 bases lay between the germline ends. CDR1 is MDHEN and CDR2 is SYDVKM in the germline V gene. CDR3 nucleotides: TGTGCCAGCAGTCCGAGGTCATCTGCGGACAATGAGCAGTTCTTC. Translated, it gives CASSPRSSADNEQFF.

This chain joins TRBV7-3 and TRBJ1-2; a weak D match, TRBD1 (5 bases). CDR1 and CDR2 from the germline V gene are SGHTA and FQGTGA. CDR3 length: 12 residues. V was shortened by 4 bases and J by 6 bases, with 9 bases between the two germline ends. CDR3 residues: CASSSTVDGYTF. CDR3 DNA sequence: TGTGCCAGCAGCTCGACAGTCGATGGCTACACCTTC.

The chain links TRBV5-1 to TRBJ2-7, with 9 nucleotides matching TRBD1. CDR3 length: 14 residues. After removal of 4 bases from V and 3 bases from J, the junction contained 5 bases not matched to a gene. Germline assignment: CDR1 SGHRS and CDR2 YFSETQ. The CDR3 coding sequence is TGCGCCAGCAGCCGGGGACAGGGCATCTACGAGCAGTACTTC. It translates to CASSRGQGIYEQYF.

The rearrangement links TRBV28 to TRBJ1-2; no clear D. Trimming shortened V by 1 base and J by 4 bases, and 4 bases separated the two germline ends. In germline, CDR1 is MDHEN, CDR2 SYDVKM. The CDR3 consists of 12 residues. The CDR3 region has the DNA TGTGCCAGCAGTTTATACACCTATGGCTACACCTTC. Translated, it gives CASSLYTYGYTF.

A single count supports this clone. The chain uses TRBV7-9 and TRBJ1-4; D is possibly TRBD1 (5 bases). CDR1 is SEHNR and CDR2 is FQNEAQ in the germline V gene (reference sequence). CDR3 size: 14 residues. V dropped 1 base and J dropped 7 bases, with 10 bases sitting between them. The CDR3 is CASSLVGGAEKLFF. CDR3 in DNA: TGTGCCAGCAGCTTAGTTGGAGGGGCTGAAAAACTGTTTTTT.

This rearrangement joins TRBV5-4 to TRBJ2-7; TRBD1 matches 8 bases. There are 16 residues in the CDR3. With V trimmed by 2 bases and J by 3 bases, 10 bases remained unmatched. Germline CDR1 SGHNT, CDR2 YYREEE (reference sequence). CDR3 in amino acids: CASSFDAPQGVYEQYF. CDR3 nucleotides: TGTGCCAGCAGCTTTGACGCCCCACAGGGGGTCTACGAGCAGTACTTC. Drawing the rest from reference TRBV5-4 and TRBJ2-7, the complete variable domain is ETGVTQSPTHLIKTRGQQVTLRCSSQSGHNTVSWYQQALGQGPQFIFQYYREEENGRGNFPPRFSGLQFPNYSSELNVNALELDDSALYLCASSFDAPQGVYEQYFGPGTRLTVT.

The chain uses TRBV7-9 and TRBJ2-1; D remains ambiguous. This CDR3 spans 14 amino acids. CDR1 is SEHNR and CDR2 is FQNEAQ in the germline V gene (reference sequence). The ends were cut back, 1 base at V and 5 bases at J, with 9 bases in the middle. The CDR3 loop reads CASSLETLNNEQFF. The DNA for the CDR3 is TGTGCCAGCAGCTTAGAGACTCTAAACAATGAGCAGTTCTTC.

CDR3: CASSLGGQGDEEQYF. CDR3 DNA: TGTGCCAGCAGCCTGGGCGGGCAGGGGGATGAAGAGCAGTACTTC. This chain connects TRBV14 to TRBJ2-7, with 7 nucleotides matching TRBD1. V trimming: 4 bases; J trimming: 7 bases; junction bases outside the gene matches: 13. The CDR3 consists of 15 residues. The germline gives CDR1 SGHDN, CDR2 FVKESK.

The rearrangement uses TRBV19 and TRBJ2-1, with D perhaps TRBD2 (5 bases). The CDR3 has 15 amino acids. V lost 6 bases to trimming and J lost 7 bases, with 19 bases between them. Germline CDR1 is LNHDA and CDR2 is SQIVND (reference sequence). The CDR3 nucleotides read TGTGCCAGTAGCCTTAGGCCTGAGGGCCGGAATGAGCAGTTCTTC. As protein: CASSLRPEGRNEQFF.

V and J are TRBV28 and TRBJ2-7; perhaps TRBD2 as D (5 bases). CDR1 is MDHEN, CDR2 SYDVKM, per germline. V lost 5 bases and J lost 2, with 13 bases in between. The CDR3 is 14 residues long. CDR3 bases: TGTGCCAGCAGTCCGCGAGGACTCGCCTACGAGCAGTACTTC. This encodes CASSPRGLAYEQYF.

The chain carries TRBV7-3 and TRBJ2-2; 12 nucleotides align to TRBD2. This CDR3 is built from 18 residues. The germline V gene encodes CDR1 SGHTA and CDR2 FQGTGA. With V trimmed by 5 bases and J by 0 bases, 7 bases remained unmatched. CDR3 nucleotide sequence: TGTGCCAGCAGCCTTGTTGGACTAGCGGGATCGAACACCGGGGAGCTGTTTTTT. Residues: CASSLVGLAGSNTGELFF.

This chain uses TRBV28 with TRBJ1-2; a possible D gene is TRBD1 (6 bases). Germline values: CDR1 MDHEN, CDR2 SYDVKM. Trimming removed 5 bases at V and 7 bases at J, with 14 bases between. This CDR3 region has 13 residues. The CDR3 spells CASSAQGISGYTF. The CDR3 nucleotides read TGTGCCAGCAGTGCACAGGGTATAAGTGGCTACACCTTC.